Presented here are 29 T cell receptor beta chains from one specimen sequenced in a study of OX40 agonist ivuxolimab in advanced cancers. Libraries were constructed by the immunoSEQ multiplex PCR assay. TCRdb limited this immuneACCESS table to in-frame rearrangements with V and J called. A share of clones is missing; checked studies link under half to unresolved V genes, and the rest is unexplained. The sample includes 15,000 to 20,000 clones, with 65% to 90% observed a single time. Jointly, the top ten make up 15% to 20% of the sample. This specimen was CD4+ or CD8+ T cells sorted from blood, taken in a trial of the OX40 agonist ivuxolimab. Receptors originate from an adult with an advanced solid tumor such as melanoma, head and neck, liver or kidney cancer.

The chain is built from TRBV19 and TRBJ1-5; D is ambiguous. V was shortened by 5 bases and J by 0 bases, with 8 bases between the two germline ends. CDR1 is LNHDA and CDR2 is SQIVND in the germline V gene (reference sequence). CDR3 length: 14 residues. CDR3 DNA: TGTGCCAGTAGTGTGGGTACTAGCAATCAGCCCCAGCATTTT. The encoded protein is CASSVGTSNQPQHF.

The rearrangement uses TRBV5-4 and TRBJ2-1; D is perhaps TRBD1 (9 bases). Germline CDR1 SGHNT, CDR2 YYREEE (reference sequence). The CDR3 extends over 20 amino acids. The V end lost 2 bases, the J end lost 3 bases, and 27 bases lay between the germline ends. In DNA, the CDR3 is TGTGCCAGCAGCTTCGAGGTGGGACAGGGAGCGGGAGCCTTCTACAATGAGCAGTTCTTC. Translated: CASSFEVGQGAGAFYNEQFF. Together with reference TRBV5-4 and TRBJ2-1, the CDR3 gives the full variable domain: ETGVTQSPTHLIKTRGQQVTLRCSSQSGHNTVSWYQQALGQGPQFIFQYYREEENGRGNFPPRFSGLQFPNYSSELNVNALELDDSALYLCASSFEVGQGAGAFYNEQFFGPGTRLTVL.

CDR3 sequence: CASSQEGTGGYTF. The CDR3 DNA is TGTGCCAGCAGCCAGGAAGGGACGGGTGGCTACACCTTC. This chain uses TRBV4-2 with TRBJ1-2; the D gene is possibly TRBD1 (5 bases). Between the trimmed V and J ends, which lost 3 bases and 7 bases, there was a span of 12 bases. The germline V gene encodes CDR1 LGHNA and CDR2 YNFKEQ. The CDR3 spans 13 residues.

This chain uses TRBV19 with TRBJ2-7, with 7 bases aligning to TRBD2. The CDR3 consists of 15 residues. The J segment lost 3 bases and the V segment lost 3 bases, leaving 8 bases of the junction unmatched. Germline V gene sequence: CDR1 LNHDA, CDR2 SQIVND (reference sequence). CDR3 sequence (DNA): TGTGCCAGTAGTATGAGTACTAGCGTTTACTACGAGCAGTACTTC. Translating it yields CASSMSTSVYYEQYF.

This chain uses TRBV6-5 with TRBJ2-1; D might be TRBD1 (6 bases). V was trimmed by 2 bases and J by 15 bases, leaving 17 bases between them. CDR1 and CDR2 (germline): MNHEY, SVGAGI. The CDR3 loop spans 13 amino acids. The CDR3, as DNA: TGTGCCAGCAGTTACAGCAGGGGTTCTAATCTGTTCTTC. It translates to CASSYSRGSNLFF.

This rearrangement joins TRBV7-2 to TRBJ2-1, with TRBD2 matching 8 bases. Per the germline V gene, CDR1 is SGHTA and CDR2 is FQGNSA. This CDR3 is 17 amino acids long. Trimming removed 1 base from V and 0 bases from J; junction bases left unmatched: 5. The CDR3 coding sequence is TGTGCCAGCAGCTTAGAGGTGACTAGCGTCTCCTACAATGAGCAGTTCTTC. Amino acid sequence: CASSLEVTSVSYNEQFF. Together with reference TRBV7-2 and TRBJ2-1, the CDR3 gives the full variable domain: GAGVSQSPSNKVTEKGKDVELRCDPISGHTALYWYRQSLGQGLEFLIYFQGNSAPDKSGLPSDRFSAERTGGSVSTLTIQRTQQEDSAVYLCASSLEVTSVSYNEQFFGPGTRLTVL.

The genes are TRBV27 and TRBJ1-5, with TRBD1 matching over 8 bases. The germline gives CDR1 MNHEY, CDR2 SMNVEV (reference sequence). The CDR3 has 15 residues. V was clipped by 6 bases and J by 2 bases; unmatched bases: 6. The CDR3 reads CASRSGQGRNQPQHF. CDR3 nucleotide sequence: TGTGCCAGCAGATCCGGACAGGGACGCAATCAGCCCCAGCATTTT.

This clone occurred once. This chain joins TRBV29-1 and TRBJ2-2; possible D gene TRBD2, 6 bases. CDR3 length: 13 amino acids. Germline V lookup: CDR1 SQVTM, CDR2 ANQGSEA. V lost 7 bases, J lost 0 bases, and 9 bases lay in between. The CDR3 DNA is TGCAGCGCCCGGGGGACGAACACCGGGGAGCTGTTTTTT. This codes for CSARGTNTGELFF.

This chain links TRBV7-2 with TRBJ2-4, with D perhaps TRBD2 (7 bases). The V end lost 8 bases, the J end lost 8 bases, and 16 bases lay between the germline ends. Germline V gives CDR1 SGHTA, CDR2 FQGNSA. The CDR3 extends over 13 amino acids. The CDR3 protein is CASDGGAGDIQYF. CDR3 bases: TGTGCCAGCGATGGGGGGGCTGGCGACATTCAGTACTTC.

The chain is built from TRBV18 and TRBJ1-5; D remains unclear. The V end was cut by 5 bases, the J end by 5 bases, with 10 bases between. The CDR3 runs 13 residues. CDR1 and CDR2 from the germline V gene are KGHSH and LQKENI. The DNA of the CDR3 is TGTGCCAGCTCAGGGGTCATCGATCAGCCCCAGCATTTT. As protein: CASSGVIDQPQHF.

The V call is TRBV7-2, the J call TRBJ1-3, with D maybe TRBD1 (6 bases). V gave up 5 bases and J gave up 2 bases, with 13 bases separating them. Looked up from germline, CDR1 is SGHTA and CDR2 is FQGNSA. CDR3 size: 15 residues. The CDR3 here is CASSPFWGPGNTIYF. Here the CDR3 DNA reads TGTGCCAGCAGCCCCTTTTGGGGGCCTGGAAACACCATATATTTT.

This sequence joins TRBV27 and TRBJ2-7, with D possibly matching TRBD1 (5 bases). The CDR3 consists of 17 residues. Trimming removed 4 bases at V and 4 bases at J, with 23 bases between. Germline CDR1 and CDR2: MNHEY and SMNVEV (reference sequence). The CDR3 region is CASSSQKGIGDVYEQYF. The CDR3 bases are TGTGCCAGCAGTTCCCAAAAGGGGATTGGAGATGTATACGAGCAGTACTTC.

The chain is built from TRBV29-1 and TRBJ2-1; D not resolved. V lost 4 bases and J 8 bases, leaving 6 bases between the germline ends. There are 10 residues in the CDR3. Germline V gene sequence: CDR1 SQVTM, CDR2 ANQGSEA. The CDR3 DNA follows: TGCAGCGTTGTGAAGGATGAGCAGTTCTTC. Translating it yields CSVVKDEQFF.

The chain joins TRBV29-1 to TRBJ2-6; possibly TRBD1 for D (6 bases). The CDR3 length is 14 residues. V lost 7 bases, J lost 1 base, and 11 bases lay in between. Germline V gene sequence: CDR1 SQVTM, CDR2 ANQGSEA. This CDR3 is CSATTGSGANVLTF. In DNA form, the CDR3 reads TGCAGCGCCACAACAGGGTCTGGGGCCAACGTCCTGACTTTC.

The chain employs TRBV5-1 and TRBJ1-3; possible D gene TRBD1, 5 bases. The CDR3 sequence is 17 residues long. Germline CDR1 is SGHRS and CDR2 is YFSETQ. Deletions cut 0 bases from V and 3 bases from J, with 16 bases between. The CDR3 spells CASSLDWGSGSGNTIYF. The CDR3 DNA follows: TGCGCCAGCAGCTTGGATTGGGGCTCTGGGAGTGGAAACACCATATATTTT.

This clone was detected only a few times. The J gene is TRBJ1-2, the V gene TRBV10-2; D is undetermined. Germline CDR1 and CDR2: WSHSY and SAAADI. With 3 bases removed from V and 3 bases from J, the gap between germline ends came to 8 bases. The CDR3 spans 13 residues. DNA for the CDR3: TGCGCCAGCAGTGAAGAATCTTACTATGGCTACACCTTC. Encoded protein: CASSEESYYGYTF.

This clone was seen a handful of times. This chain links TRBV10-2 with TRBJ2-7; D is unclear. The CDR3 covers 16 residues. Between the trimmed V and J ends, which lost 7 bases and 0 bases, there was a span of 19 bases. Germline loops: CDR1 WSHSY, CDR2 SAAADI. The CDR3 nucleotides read TGCGCCAGCACCCCTGAGTGGCGGAAGATCTCCTACGAGCAGTACTTC. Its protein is CASTPEWRKISYEQYF.

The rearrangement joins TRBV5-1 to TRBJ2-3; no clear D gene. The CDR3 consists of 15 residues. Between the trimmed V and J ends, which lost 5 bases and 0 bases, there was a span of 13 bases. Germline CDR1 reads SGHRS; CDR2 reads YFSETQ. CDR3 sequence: CASRISVTSTDTQYF. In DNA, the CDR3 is TGCGCCAGCAGGATTTCGGTGACTAGCACAGATACGCAGTATTTT.

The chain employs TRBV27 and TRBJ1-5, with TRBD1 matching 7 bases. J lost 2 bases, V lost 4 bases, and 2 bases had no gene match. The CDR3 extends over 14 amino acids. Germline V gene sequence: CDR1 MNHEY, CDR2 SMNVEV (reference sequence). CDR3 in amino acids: CASSYTGGNQPQHF. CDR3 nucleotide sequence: TGTGCCAGCAGTTACACAGGGGGCAATCAGCCCCAGCATTTT.

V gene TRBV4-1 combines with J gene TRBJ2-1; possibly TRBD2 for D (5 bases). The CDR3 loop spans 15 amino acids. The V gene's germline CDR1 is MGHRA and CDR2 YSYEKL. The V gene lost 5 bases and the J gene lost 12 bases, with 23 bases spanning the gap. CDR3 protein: CASSSAPADSSWQFF. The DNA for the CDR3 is TGCGCCAGCAGCTCAGCCCCTGCGGACTCCTCATGGCAGTTCTTC.

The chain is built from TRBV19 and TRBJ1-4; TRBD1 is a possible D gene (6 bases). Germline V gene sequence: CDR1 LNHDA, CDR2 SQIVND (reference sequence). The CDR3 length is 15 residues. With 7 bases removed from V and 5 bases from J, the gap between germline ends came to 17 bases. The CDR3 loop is CASKKDRTLNEKLFF. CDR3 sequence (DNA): TGTGCCAGTAAAAAAGACAGGACCCTGAATGAAAAACTGTTTTTT. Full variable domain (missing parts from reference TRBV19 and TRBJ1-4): DGGITQSPKYLFRKEGQNVTLSCEQNLNHDAMYWYRQDPGQGLRLIYYSQIVNDFQKGDIAEGYSVSREKKESFPLTVTSAQKNPTAFYLCASKKDRTLNEKLFFGSGTQLSVL.

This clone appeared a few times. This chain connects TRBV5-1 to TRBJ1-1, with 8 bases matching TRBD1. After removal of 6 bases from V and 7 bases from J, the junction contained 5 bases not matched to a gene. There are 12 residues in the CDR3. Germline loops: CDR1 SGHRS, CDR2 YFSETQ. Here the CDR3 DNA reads TGCGCCAGCACAGGACAGGGCCATGAAGCTTTCTTT. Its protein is CASTGQGHEAFF.

The CDR3 DNA reads TGTGCCAGTGAACAGGGTTCCGGCTTTGGCTACACCTTC. Its translation: CASEQGSGFGYTF. J is TRBJ1-2 and V is TRBV19, with D tentatively TRBD1 (6 bases). Germline V lookup: CDR1 LNHDA, CDR2 SQIVND (reference sequence). This CDR3 is built from 13 residues. V lost 8 bases and J lost 7, with 17 bases in between.

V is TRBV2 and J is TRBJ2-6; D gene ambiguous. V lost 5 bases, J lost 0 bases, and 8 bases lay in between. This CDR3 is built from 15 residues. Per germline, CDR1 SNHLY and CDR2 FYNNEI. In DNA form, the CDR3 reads TGTGCCAGCAGTATCGTAAGCTCTGGGGCCAACGTCCTGACTTTC. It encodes CASSIVSSGANVLTF.

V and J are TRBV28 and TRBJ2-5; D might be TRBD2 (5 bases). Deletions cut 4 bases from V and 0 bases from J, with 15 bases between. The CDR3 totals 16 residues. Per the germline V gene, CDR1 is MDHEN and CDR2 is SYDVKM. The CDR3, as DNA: TGTGCCAGCAGTTGGATCGGCCGAGGGAACCAAGAGACCCAGTACTTC. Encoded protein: CASSWIGRGNQETQYF.

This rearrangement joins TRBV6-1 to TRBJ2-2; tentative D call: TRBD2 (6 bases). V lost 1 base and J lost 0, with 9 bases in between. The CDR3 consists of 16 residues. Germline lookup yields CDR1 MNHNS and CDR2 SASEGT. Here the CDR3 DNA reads TGTGCCAGCAGTGAAGTGGGCGGGACGAACACCGGGGAGCTGTTTTTT. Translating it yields CASSEVGGTNTGELFF.

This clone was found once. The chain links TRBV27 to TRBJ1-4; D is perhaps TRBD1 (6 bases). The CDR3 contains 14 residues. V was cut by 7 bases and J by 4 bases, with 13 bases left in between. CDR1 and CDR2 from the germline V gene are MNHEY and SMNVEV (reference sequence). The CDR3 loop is CASKRGAGNEKLFF. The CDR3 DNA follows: TGTGCCAGCAAAAGGGGGGCTGGTAATGAAAAACTGTTTTTT.

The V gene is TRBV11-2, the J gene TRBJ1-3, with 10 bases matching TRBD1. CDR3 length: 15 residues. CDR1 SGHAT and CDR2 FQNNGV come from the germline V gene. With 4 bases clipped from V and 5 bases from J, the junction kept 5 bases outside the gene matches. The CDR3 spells CASSSGQGSRNTIYF. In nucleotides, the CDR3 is TGTGCCAGCAGCTCGGGACAGGGGTCCAGAAACACCATATATTTT.

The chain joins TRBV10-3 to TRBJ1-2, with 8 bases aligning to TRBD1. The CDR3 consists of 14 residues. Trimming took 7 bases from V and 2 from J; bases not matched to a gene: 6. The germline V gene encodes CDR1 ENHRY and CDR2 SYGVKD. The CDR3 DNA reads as TGTGCCATCACGGGACAGGACTTCAACTATGGCTACACCTTC. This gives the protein CAITGQDFNYGYTF.